This entry concerns a single T cell receptor beta chain. As yet, its antigen is unknown. The sample originates from a study of shared clonotypes between healthy human individuals. Profiled with immunoSEQ multiplex PCR; TCRdb holds only in-frame clones, not every one. There are some 2,000,000 clones in the sample; 85% to 95% occur only once, and approximately 0.13% lies in the top ten. Study-level findings and limits: Between a handful of donors, naive CD4 clonotypes were shared at a level of approximately 5%.

Per germline, CDR1 MNHEY and CDR2 SMNVEV (reference sequence). The CDR3 has 16 amino acids. V lost 6 bases and J 0 bases, leaving 15 bases between the germline ends. This chain links TRBV27 with TRBJ2-4, with D perhaps matching TRBD2 (6 bases). Sequences were obtained from naive CD4+ T cells sorted from blood. Subset of the sample: CD45RA+ positively selected. This receptor was obtained from a man aged 18 to 30 in good health. The CDR3 DNA is TGTGCCAGCAGAGCTACGGGGGAACTAGCCAAAAACATTCAGTACTTC. This codes for CASRATGELAKNIQYF.